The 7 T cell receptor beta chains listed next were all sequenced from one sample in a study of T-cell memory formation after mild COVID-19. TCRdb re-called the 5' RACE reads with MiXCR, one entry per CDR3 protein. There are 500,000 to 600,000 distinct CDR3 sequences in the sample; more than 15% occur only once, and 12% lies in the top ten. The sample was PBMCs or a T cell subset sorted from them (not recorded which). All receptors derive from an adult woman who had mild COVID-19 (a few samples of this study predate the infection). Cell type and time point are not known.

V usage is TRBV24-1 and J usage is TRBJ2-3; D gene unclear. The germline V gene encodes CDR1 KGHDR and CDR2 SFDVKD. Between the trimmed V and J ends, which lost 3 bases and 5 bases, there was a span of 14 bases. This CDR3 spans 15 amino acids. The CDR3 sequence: CATSDTDIRKDTQYF. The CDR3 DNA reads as TGTGCCACCAGTGATACAGACATTCGGAAAGATACGCAGTATTTT.

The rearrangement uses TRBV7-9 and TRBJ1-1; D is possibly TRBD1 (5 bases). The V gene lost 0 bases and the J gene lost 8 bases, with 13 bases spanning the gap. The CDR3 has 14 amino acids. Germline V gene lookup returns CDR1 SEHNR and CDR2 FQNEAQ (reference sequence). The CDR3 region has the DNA TGTGCCAGCAGCTTAGCGACCGGATGGGGGGAAGCTTTCTTT. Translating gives CASSLATGWGEAFF. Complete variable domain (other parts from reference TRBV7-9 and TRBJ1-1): DTGVSQNPRHKITKRGQNVTFRCDPISEHNRLYWYRQTLGQGPEFLTYFQNEAQLEKSRLLSDRFSAERPKGSFSTLEIQRTEQGDSAMYLCASSLATGWGEAFFGQGTRLTVV.

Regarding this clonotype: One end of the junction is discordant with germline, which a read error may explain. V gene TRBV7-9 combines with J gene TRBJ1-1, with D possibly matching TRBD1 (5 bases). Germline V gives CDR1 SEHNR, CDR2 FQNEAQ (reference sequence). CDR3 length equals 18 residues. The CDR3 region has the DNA TGTGCCAGCAGCATAGCGGGGGTAGGAACAGGCCGATACAGTGAAGCTTTCTTT. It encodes CASSIAGVGTGRYSEAFF.

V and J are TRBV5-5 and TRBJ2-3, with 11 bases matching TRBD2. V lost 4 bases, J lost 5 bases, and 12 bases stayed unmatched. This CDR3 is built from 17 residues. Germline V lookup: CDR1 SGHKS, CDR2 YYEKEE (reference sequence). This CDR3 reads CASSLAGASGGLDTQYF. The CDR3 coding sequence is TGTGCCAGCAGCCTTGCGGGCGCTAGCGGGGGGTTAGATACGCAGTATTTT.

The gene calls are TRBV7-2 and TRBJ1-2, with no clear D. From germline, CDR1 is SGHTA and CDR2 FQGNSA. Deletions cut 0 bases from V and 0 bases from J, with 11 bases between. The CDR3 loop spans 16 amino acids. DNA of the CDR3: TGTGCCAGCAGCTTAGCGCCTTGGCAAACTAACTATGGCTACACCTTC. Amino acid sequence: CASSLAPWQTNYGYTF.

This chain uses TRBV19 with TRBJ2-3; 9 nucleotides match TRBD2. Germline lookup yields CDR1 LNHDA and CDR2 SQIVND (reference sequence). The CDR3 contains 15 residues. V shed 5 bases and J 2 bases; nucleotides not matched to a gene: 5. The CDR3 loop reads CASSWAGGTTDTQYF. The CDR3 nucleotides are TGTGCCAGTAGTTGGGCGGGAGGGACCACAGATACGCAGTATTTT.

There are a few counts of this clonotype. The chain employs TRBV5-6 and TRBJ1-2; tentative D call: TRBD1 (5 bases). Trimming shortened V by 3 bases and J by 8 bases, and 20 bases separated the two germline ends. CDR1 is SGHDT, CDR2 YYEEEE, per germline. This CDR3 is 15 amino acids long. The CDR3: CASSSGYPGKDGYTF. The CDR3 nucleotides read TGTGCCAGCAGCTCGGGTTACCCAGGGAAAGACGGCTACACCTTC.